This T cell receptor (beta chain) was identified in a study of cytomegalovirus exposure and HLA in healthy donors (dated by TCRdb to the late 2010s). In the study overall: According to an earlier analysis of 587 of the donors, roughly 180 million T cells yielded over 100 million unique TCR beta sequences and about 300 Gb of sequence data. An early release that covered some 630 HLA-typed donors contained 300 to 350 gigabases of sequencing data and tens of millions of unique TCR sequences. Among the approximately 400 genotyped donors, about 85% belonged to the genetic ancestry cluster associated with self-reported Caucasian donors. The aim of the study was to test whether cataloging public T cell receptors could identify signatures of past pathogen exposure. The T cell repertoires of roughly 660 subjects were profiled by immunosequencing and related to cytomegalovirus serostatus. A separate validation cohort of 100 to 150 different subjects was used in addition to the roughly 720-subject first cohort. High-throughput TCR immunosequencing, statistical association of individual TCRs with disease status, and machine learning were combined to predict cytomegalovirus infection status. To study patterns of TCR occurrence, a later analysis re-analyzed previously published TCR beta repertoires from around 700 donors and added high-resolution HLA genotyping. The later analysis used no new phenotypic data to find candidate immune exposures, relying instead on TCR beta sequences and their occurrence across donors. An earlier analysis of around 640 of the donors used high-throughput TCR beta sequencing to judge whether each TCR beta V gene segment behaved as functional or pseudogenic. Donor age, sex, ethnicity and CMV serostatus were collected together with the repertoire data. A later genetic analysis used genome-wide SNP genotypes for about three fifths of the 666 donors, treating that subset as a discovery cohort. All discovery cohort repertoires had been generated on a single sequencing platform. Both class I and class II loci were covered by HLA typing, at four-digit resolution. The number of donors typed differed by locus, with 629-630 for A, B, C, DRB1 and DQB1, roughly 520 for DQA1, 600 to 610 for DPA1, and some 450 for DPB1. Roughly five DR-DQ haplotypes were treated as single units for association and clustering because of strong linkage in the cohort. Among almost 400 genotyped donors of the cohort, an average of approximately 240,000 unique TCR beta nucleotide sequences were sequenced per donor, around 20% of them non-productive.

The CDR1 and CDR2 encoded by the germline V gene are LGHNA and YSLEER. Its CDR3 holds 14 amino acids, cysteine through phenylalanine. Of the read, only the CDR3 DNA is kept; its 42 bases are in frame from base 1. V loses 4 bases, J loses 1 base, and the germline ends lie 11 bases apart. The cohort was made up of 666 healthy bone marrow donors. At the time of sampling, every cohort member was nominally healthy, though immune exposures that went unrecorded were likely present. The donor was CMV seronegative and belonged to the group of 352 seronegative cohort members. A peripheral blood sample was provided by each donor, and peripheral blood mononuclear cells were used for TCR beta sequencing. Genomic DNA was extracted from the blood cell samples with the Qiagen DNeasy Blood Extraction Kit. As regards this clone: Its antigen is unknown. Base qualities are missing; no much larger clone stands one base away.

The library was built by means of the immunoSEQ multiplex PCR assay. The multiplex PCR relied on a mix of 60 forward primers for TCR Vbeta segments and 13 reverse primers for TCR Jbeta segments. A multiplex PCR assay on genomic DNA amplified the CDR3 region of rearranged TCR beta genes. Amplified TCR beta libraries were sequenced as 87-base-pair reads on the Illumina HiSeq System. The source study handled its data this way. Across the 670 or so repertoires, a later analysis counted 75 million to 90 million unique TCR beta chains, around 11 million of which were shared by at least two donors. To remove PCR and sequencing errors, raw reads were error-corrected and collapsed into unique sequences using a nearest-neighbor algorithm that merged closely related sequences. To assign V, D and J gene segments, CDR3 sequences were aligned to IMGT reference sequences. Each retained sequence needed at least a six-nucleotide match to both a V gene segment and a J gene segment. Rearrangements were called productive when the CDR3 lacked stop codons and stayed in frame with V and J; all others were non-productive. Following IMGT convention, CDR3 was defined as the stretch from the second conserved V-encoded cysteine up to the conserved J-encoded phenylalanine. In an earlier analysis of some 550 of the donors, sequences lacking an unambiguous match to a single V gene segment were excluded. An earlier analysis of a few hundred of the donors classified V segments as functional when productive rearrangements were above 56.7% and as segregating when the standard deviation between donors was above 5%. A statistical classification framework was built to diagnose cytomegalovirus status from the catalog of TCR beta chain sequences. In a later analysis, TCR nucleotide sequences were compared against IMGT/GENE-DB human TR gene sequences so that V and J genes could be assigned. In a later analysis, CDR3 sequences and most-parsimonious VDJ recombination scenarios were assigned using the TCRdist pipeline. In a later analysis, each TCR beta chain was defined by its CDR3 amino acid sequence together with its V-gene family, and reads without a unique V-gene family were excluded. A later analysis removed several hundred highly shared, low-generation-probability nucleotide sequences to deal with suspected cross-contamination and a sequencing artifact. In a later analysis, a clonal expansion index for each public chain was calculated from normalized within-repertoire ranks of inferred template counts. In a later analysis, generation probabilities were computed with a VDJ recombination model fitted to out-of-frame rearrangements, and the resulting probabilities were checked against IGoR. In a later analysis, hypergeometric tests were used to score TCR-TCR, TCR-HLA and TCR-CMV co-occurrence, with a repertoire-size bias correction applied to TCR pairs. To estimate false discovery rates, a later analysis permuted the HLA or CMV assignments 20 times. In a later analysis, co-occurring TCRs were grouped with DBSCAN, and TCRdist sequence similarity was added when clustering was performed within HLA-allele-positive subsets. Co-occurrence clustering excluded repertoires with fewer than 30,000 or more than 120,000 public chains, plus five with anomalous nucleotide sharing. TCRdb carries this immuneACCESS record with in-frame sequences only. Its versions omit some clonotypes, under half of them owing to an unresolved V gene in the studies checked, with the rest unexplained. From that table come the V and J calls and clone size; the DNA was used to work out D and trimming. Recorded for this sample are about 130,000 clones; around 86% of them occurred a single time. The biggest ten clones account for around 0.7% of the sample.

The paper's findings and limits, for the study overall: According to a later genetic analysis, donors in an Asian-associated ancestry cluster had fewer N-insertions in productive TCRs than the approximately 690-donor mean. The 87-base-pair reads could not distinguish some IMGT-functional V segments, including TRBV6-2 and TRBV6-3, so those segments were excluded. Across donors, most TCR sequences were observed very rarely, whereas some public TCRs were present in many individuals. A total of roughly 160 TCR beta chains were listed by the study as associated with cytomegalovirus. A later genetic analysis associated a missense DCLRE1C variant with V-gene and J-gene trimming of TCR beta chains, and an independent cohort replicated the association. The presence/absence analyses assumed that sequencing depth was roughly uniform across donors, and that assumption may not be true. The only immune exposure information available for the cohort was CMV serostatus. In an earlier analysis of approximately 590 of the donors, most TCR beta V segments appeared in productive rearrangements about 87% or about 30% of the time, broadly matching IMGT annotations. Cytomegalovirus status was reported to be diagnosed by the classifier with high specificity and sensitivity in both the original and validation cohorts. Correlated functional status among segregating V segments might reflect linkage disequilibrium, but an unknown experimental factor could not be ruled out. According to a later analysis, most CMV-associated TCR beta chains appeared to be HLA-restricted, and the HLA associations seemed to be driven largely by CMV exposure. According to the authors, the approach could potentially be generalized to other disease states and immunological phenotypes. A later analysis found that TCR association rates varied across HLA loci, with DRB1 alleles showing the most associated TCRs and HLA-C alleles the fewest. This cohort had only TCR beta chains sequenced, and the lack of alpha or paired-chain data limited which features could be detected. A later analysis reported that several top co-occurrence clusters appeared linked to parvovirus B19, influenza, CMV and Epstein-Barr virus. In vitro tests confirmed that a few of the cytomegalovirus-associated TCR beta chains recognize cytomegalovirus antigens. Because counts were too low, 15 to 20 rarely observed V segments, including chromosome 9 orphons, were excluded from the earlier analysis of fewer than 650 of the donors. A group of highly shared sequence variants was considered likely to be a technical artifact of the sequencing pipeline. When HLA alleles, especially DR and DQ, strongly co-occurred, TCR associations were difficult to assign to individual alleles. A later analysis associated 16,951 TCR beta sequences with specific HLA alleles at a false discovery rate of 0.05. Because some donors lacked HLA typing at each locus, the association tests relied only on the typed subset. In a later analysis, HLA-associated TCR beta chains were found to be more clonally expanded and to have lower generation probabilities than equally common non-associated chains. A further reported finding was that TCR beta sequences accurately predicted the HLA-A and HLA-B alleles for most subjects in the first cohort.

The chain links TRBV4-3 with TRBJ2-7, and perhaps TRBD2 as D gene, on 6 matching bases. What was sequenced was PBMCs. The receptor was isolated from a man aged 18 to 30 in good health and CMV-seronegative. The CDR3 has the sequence CASSRGAGSYEQYF. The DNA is TGCGCCAGCAGCCGAGGGGCGGGATCCTACGAGCAGTACTTC.